This is a list of T cell receptor beta chains from one sample in a study of somatic mutations in cytotoxic T cells in rheumatoid arthritis. TCRdb keeps only in-frame clones here, not all; method: immunoSEQ multiplex PCR. The sample has 15,000 or so clones; 82% are singletons. The sample consisted of CD8+ T cells sorted from blood. The receptors were gathered from an adult with rheumatoid arthritis. Each CDR3 is given with its conserved first and last residue. D genes are given only for firm matches. Expanded clones are given a class, and other clones once, few, many or no size at all.

j_gene	v_gene	d_gene	abundance	CDR3nt	CDR3aa
TRBJ2-3	TRBV7-3	TRBD2	NA	TGTGCCAGCAGCTTAGGCGGGGGGGCATCAGATACGCAGTATTTT	CASSLGGGASDTQYF
TRBJ2-3	TRBV7-2	TRBD2	NA	TGTGCCAGCAGCGTTGGGGCGACTAGCGGGAGTACAGATACGCAGTATTTT	CASSVGATSGSTDTQYF
TRBJ1-2	TRBV7-2	NA	NA	TGTGCCAGCACGGAAGTGGGTGGGGCCGTAAACTATGGCTACACCTTC	CASTEVGGAVNYGYTF
TRBJ1-5	TRBV4-1	NA	NA	TGCGCCAGCAGCCAATCATGGGGGTATGGCAATCAGCCCCAGCATTTT	CASSQSWGYGNQPQHF
TRBJ2-3	TRBV28	NA	NA	TGTGCCAGCAGTTTTGATTTAGGGATCGGAGATACGCAGTATTTT	CASSFDLGIGDTQYF
TRBJ2-5	TRBV30	NA	NA	TGTGCCTGGAGCCTGGGGTCCCAAGAGACCCAGTACTTC	CAWSLGSQETQYF
TRBJ2-7	TRBV29-1	NA	NA	TGCAGCGCTTCGACTCTCTCCTCCTACGAGCAGTACTTC	CSASTLSSYEQYF
TRBJ2-7	TRBV5-5	TRBD2	NA	TGTGCCAGCATCCCCTGGGGGGGAGTCACCTACGAGCAGTACTTC	CASIPWGGVTYEQYF
TRBJ2-1	TRBV9	NA	NA	TGTGCCAGCAGCATCAGCGGTGGTGAGCAGTTCTTC	CASSISGGEQFF
TRBJ2-7	TRBV5-1	TRBD2	once	TGCGCCAGCAGCTTGAGTAGCGGGGCTAATACCCCCGCCTACGAGCAGTACTTC	CASSLSSGANTPAYEQYF
TRBJ2-5	TRBV7-3	TRBD2	NA	TGTGCCAGCAGCTACCTAGCGGGGGGGCAAGAGACCCAGTACTTC	CASSYLAGGQETQYF
TRBJ2-7	TRBV19	NA	NA	TGTGCCAGTAGTATACTAGTTAGCGGCTCCGAGCAGTACTTC	CASSILVSGSEQYF
TRBJ2-3	TRBV7-2	NA	NA	TGTGCCAGCAGCCCAATAGCGGAGGATAGCACAGATACGCAGTATTTT	CASSPIAEDSTDTQYF
TRBJ2-2	TRBV28	NA	few	TGTGCCAGCAGTTTACACGCCACGAACACCGGGGAGCTGTTTTTT	CASSLHATNTGELFF
TRBJ2-3	TRBV13	NA	NA	TGTGCCAGCAGCGAAAGAGCAGATACGCAGTATTTT	CASSERADTQYF
TRBJ2-2	TRBV5-4	TRBD2	NA	TGTGCCAGCAGCTTGGTGGGACTAGCGAACACCGGGGAGCTGTTTTTT	CASSLVGLANTGELFF
TRBJ2-5	TRBV6-5	TRBD1	once	TGTGCCAGCAGACCCACGGGACAGCTCCAAGAGACCCAGTACTTC	CASRPTGQLQETQYF
TRBJ2-3	TRBV7-8	TRBD2	NA	TGTGCCAGCAGGGGTATAGCGGGATGGGCAGATACGCAGTATTTT	CASRGIAGWADTQYF
TRBJ1-2	TRBV28	TRBD1	NA	TGTGCCAGCAAGACAGGGGGCGCAAACTATGGCTACACCTTC	CASKTGGANYGYTF
TRBJ1-5	TRBV9	NA	NA	TGTGCCAGCAGCCCAGAACCCCAAGGGCCCCAGCATTTT	CASSPEPQGPQHF
TRBJ2-3	TRBV9	NA	NA	TGTGCCAGCAGCGATGGGGGGGCCACAGATACGCAGTATTTT	CASSDGGATDTQYF
TRBJ1-2	TRBV6-6	NA	large	TGTGCCAGCAACTTACCCACAGGGCTCTATGGCTACACCTTC	CASNLPTGLYGYTF
TRBJ1-2	TRBV2	NA	few	TGTGCCATCCTAGGAGGACAGATCTATGGCTACACCTTC	CAILGGQIYGYTF
TRBJ2-7	TRBV10-1	NA	few	TGCGCCAGCAGTGAAGCCGGCTACGAGCAGTACTTC	CASSEAGYEQYF
TRBJ2-5	TRBV4-1	NA	NA	TGCGCCAGCAGCCCTGGGGCAGCTGACGCCATGGCCCAGTACTTC	CASSPGAADAMAQYF
TRBJ2-2	TRBV5-4	NA	NA	TGTGCCAGCAGCTTGGAGGGGGGAGGGGGAACCGGGGAGCTGTTTTTT	CASSLEGGGGTGELFF
TRBJ1-6	TRBV11-3	TRBD1	NA	TGTGCCAGCAGCGGACAGGACCCCTCCTATAATTCACCCCTCCACTTT	CASSGQDPSYNSPLHF
TRBJ1-5	TRBV28	NA	once	TGTGCCAGCAGCTCTGGTAACAATCAGCCCCAGCATTTT	CASSSGNNQPQHF
TRBJ1-2	TRBV19	NA	NA	TGTGCCAGTAGTATTGGTCTACACTATGGCTACACCTTC	CASSIGLHYGYTF
TRBJ2-3	TRBV11-2	NA	NA	TGTGCCAGCAGCCTCCCCGATGGGCCCGGGGTAGATACGCAGTATTTT	CASSLPDGPGVDTQYF
TRBJ1-2	TRBV5-6	NA	NA	TGTGCCAGCAGCTTGGGTTATGGCTACACCTTC	CASSLGYGYTF
TRBJ2-1	TRBV27	TRBD2	NA	TGTGCCAGCAGTTTAGGGTCGGGGGGTGAGCAGTTCTTC	CASSLGSGGEQFF
TRBJ2-1	TRBV5-1	TRBD2	NA	TGCGCCAGCATGGGTGCGGGGGGAGACTACAATGAGCAGTTCTTC	CASMGAGGDYNEQFF
TRBJ1-2	TRBV28	NA	NA	TGTGCCAGCTTGGGACGGACAGACGCCTACTATGGCTACACCTTC	CASLGRTDAYYGYTF
TRBJ1-3	TRBV7-9	NA	once	TGTGCCAGCAGCTTAGTACAGGCTGGAAACACCATATATTTT	CASSLVQAGNTIYF
TRBJ2-5	TRBV30	TRBD2	NA	TGTGCCTTTCACGGGGGGAACCAAGAGACCCAGTACTTC	CAFHGGNQETQYF
TRBJ1-3	TRBV28	NA	NA	TGTGCCAGCAGTTTATATGGAAACACCATATATTTT	CASSLYGNTIYF
TRBJ2-2	TRBV11-2	NA	NA	TGTGCCAGCAGCGCCTGGGGTGACCTGAACACCGGGGAGCTGTTTTTT	CASSAWGDLNTGELFF
TRBJ1-2	TRBV4-3	NA	NA	TGCGCCAGCAGCCAAGATAATACAGGCTATGGCTACACCTTC	CASSQDNTGYGYTF
TRBJ1-5	TRBV9	NA	NA	TGTGCCAGCAGCGCCGACAATAGCAATCAGCCCCAGCATTTT	CASSADNSNQPQHF
TRBJ1-4	TRBV9	NA	NA	TGTGCCAGCAGCGCTGGCCACAGGGTGGCAAATGAAAAACTGTTTTTT	CASSAGHRVANEKLFF
TRBJ1-5	TRBV28	TRBD1	few	TGTGCCAGCAGAGAACAGGGGCGAAATCAGCCCCAGCATTTT	CASREQGRNQPQHF
TRBJ1-1	TRBV27	NA	once	TGTGCCAGCAGTTTAGTAGGGGGGAACACTGAAGCTTTCTTT	CASSLVGGNTEAFF
TRBJ2-7	TRBV19	NA	NA	TGTGCCAGTAGTGCCCAGACAGGTTACTCCTACGAGCAGTACTTC	CASSAQTGYSYEQYF
TRBJ2-6	TRBV5-6	NA	NA	TGTGCCAGCAGCTTTACTCCCACAGGACTCTCTGGGGCCAACGTCCTGACTTTC	CASSFTPTGLSGANVLTF